This entry lists 22 T cell receptor beta chains sequenced from one sample in a study of blood T cell repertoires in COVID-19 (dated by TCRdb to the early 2020s). Library construction relied on the immunoSEQ multiplex PCR assay. The table comes from immuneACCESS by way of TCRdb, which keeps in-frame sequences with V and J called. Part of the clones is missing from these tables; in studies checked, under half for an unresolved V gene and the rest for unknown reasons. Recorded for this sample are some 100,000 clones; approximately 90% of them occurred a single time. The ten largest clones capture 4.5% to 6% of the sample. The specimen sequenced was peripheral blood. These receptors were collected from a woman of 80 years or more with active COVID-19.

The chain uses TRBV4-1 and TRBJ2-7; 9 nucleotides align to TRBD1. The V gene's germline CDR1 is MGHRA and CDR2 YSYEKL. CDR3 size: 13 residues. V was pared by 5 bases and J by 3 bases, with 2 bases of the junction left unmatched. The CDR3 sequence: CASSSGQGYEQYF. For the CDR3, the DNA is TGCGCCAGCAGCTCGGGACAGGGCTACGAGCAGTACTTC.

This clone has only a few counts. The chain combines TRBV28 with TRBJ1-2, with D possibly TRBD1 on 6 matching bases. The CDR3 sequence is 13 residues long. CDR1 is MDHEN and CDR2 is SYDVKM in the germline V gene. V lost 2 bases and J 8 bases, leaving 12 bases between the germline ends. The CDR3 DNA is TGTGCCAGCAGTTTACAGGGGTTTGGAGGCTACACCTTC. Protein sequence: CASSLQGFGGYTF.

V usage is TRBV27 and J usage is TRBJ2-1, with TRBD2 matching 9 bases. The CDR3 has 16 amino acids. Trimming removed 6 bases from V and 15 bases from J; junction bases left unmatched: 21. CDR1 MNHEY and CDR2 SMNVEV come from the germline V gene (reference sequence). The CDR3 DNA reads TGTGCCAGCAGCTCAAGTGCGGGACTAGCTTTCCAGGGCCGGTTCTTC. It encodes CASSSSAGLAFQGRFF.

This chain connects TRBV21-1 to TRBJ1-1. TRBV21-1 is recorded as a pseudogene. This CDR3 is 14 amino acids long. The CDR3 is CASSKGEDPTEAFF. The CDR3 DNA reads TGTGCCAGCAGCAAAGGGGAGGACCCCACTGAAGCTTTCTTT.

The rearrangement links TRBV5-1 to TRBJ2-5; 8 positions agree with TRBD1. Germline V gene data show CDR1 as SGHRS and CDR2 as YFSETQ. There are 14 residues in the CDR3. V lost 4 bases, J lost 5 bases, and 7 bases stayed unmatched. The CDR3 region is CASSPRTGRETQYF. The CDR3 DNA follows: TGCGCCAGCAGCCCACGGACAGGGCGGGAGACCCAGTACTTC. The whole variable domain, filled in from reference TRBV5-1 and TRBJ2-5, reads KAGVTQTPRYLIKTRGQQVTLSCSPISGHRSVSWYQQTPGQGLQFLFEYFSETQRNKGNFPGRFSGRQFSNSRSEMNVSTLELGDSALYLCASSPRTGRETQYFGPGTRLLVL.

The chain links TRBV28 to TRBJ2-7; D might be TRBD2 (6 bases). Germline assignment: CDR1 MDHEN and CDR2 SYDVKM. The length of the CDR3 is 12 residues. The ends were cut back, 7 bases at V and 7 bases at J, with 14 bases in the middle. Written as DNA, the CDR3 is TGTGCCAGCAATGCTGGGACTGGTGAGCAGTACTTC. This sequence encodes CASNAGTGEQYF.

This chain uses TRBV5-1 with TRBJ2-1; 8 bases fit TRBD1. The CDR3 consists of 15 residues. In germline, CDR1 is SGHRS, CDR2 YFSETQ. Trimming took 1 base from V and 2 from J; bases not matched to a gene: 2. The CDR3 DNA sequence: TGCGCCAGCAGCTTGTGGACAGGGCCCTACAATGAGCAGTTCTTC. The encoded protein is CASSLWTGPYNEQFF. Together with reference TRBV5-1 and TRBJ2-1, the CDR3 gives the full variable domain: KAGVTQTPRYLIKTRGQQVTLSCSPISGHRSVSWYQQTPGQGLQFLFEYFSETQRNKGNFPGRFSGRQFSNSRSEMNVSTLELGDSALYLCASSLWTGPYNEQFFGPGTRLTVL.

V usage is TRBV12-3 or TRBV12-4 and J usage is TRBJ1-1; D is undetermined. The CDR3 is 13 residues long. Between the trimmed V and J ends, which lost 8 bases and 2 bases, there was a span of 12 bases. CDR3 sequence reads: CASARASNTEAFF. Here the CDR3 DNA reads TGTGCCAGCGCGAGGGCTTCCAACACTGAAGCTTTCTTT.

The chain has TRBV28 and TRBJ2-7; D gene unclear. This CDR3 region has 14 residues. Germline values: CDR1 MDHEN, CDR2 SYDVKM. V gave up 2 bases and J gave up 2 bases, with 10 bases separating them. CDR3 sequence (DNA): TGTGCCAGCAGTTTAGAGGCCGGAACCTACGAGCAGTACTTC. This gives the protein CASSLEAGTYEQYF.

The rearrangement links TRBV9 to TRBJ2-2; possibly TRBD1 for D (6 bases). The V end was cut by 0 bases, the J end by 6 bases, with 6 bases between. Germline lookup yields CDR1 SGDLS and CDR2 YYNGEE. This CDR3 is built from 13 residues. The CDR3 loop is CASSVGGPGELFF. The DNA for the CDR3 is TGTGCCAGCAGCGTAGGGGGGCCCGGGGAGCTGTTTTTT.

V usage is TRBV19 and J usage is TRBJ2-6; TRBD1 matches at 9 bases. CDR3 size: 17 residues. CDR1 and CDR2 from the germline V gene are LNHDA and SQIVND (reference sequence). V dropped 6 bases and J dropped 0; count of bases not matched to a gene: 6. CDR3 nucleotides: TGTGCCAGTAGCCCCGGGACAGGGTTCTCTGGGGCCAACGTCCTGACTTTC. Its protein is CASSPGTGFSGANVLTF.

This chain connects TRBV10-3 to TRBJ2-6; the match to TRBD1 covers 7 bases. Germline V gene data show CDR1 as ENHRY and CDR2 as SYGVKD. This CDR3 region has 18 residues. Trimming took 7 bases from V and 0 from J; bases not matched to a gene: 12. CDR3 region: CAIMDWGQSRSGANVLTF. CDR3 in DNA: TGTGCCATCATGGATTGGGGACAGTCGCGCTCTGGGGCCAACGTCCTGACTTTC.

This clone occurred once. The chain employs TRBV7-8 and TRBJ2-1, with a tentative D call TRBD2 (5 bases). The germline V gene has CDR1 SGHVS and CDR2 FQNEAQ. CDR3 length equals 16 residues. Trimming pared 5 bases from V and 0 bases from J, leaving 14 bases between. CDR3 bases: TGTGCCAGCAGCCCGATAGCGACACGCTCCTACAATGAGCAGTTCTTC. As protein: CASSPIATRSYNEQFF. Looking up the rest from reference TRBV7-8 and TRBJ2-1 gives the full variable domain: GAGVSQSPRYKVAKRGQDVALRCDPISGHVSLFWYQQALGQGPEFLTYFQNEAQLDKSGLPSDRFFAERPEGSVSTLKIQRTQQEDSAVYLCASSPIATRSYNEQFFGPGTRLTVL.

The V call is TRBV18, the J call TRBJ2-1, with a tentative D call TRBD2 (5 bases). The V gene's germline CDR1 is KGHSH and CDR2 LQKENI. Between the trimmed V and J ends, which lost 2 bases and 7 bases, there was a span of 12 bases. The CDR3 has 14 amino acids. The CDR3 reads CASSPEIARNEQFF. The CDR3 nucleotides are TGTGCCAGCTCACCAGAGATAGCGAGGAATGAGCAGTTCTTC.

This chain uses TRBV4-1 with TRBJ1-1; 11 positions match TRBD1. The CDR3 has 14 amino acids. V shed 6 bases, J shed 6 bases, and the junction held 6 bases outside the gene matches. Germline CDR1 is MGHRA and CDR2 is YSYEKL. CDR3 sequence reads: CASRRTGGGPEAFF. DNA of the CDR3: TGCGCCAGCAGAAGGACAGGGGGCGGCCCTGAAGCTTTCTTT.

V usage is TRBV7-3 and J usage is TRBJ1-1; no definite D call. Trimming pared 6 bases from V and 0 bases from J, leaving 14 bases between. The germline gives CDR1 SGHTA, CDR2 FQGTGA. The CDR3 spans 15 residues. The CDR3, as DNA: TGTGCCAGCAGACTACGGGGAGGGATGAACACTGAAGCTTTCTTT. Encoded protein: CASRLRGGMNTEAFF.

The V call is TRBV27, the J call TRBJ2-1; TRBD1 is a possible D gene (6 bases). The CDR3 sequence is 14 residues long. The germline CDR1 and CDR2 sequences are MNHEY and SMNVEV (reference sequence). Trimming took off 4 bases at V and 3 bases at J, with 10 bases between the two ends. The CDR3 DNA reads TGTGCCAGCAGTTGGGGGCGAGACTACAATGAGCAGTTCTTC. This translates into CASSWGRDYNEQFF.

The J gene is TRBJ1-1, the V gene TRBV6-6; 7 bases fit TRBD1. Trimming cost V 8 bases and J 2 bases; bases outside gene matches: 5. The CDR3 covers 13 residues. Germline CDR1 and CDR2: MNHNY and SVGAGI (reference sequence). The CDR3 spells CASPTGLNTEAFF. For the CDR3, the DNA is TGTGCCAGCCCGACAGGGCTAAACACTGAAGCTTTCTTT.

V is TRBV7-2 and J is TRBJ2-1; 8 positions match TRBD2. CDR1 is SGHTA, CDR2 FQGNSA, per germline. The CDR3 totals 17 residues. The junction had 10 bases not matched to a gene; V was cut back by 1 base and J by 5 bases. The CDR3 loop reads CASSLGGTRGLHNEQFF. CDR3 sequence (DNA): TGTGCCAGCAGCTTAGGAGGGACTAGAGGGCTTCACAATGAGCAGTTCTTC.

The V and J genes are TRBV28 and TRBJ2-3; the match to TRBD2 covers 10 bases. This CDR3 has 18 amino acids. CDR1 is MDHEN and CDR2 is SYDVKM in the germline V gene. J was trimmed by 0 bases and V by 5 bases; bases with no gene match: 11. The DNA of the CDR3 is TGTGCCAGCAGTCTAAGTGGGACACTAGCGGGAAGCACAGATACGCAGTATTTT. The encoded protein is CASSLSGTLAGSTDTQYF.

This chain uses TRBV6-2 or TRBV6-3 with TRBJ2-3, with 8 bases fitting TRBD2. V dropped 2 bases and J dropped 4; count of bases not matched to a gene: 11. Germline V gene data show CDR1 as MNHEY and CDR2 as SVGEGT. The CDR3 covers 17 residues. CDR3 region: CASSYPGLAPTADTQYF. DNA of the CDR3: TGTGCCAGCAGTTACCCAGGACTAGCCCCCACCGCAGATACGCAGTATTTT.

This clone appeared a few times. The chain carries TRBV20-1 and TRBJ2-1; 11 bases fit TRBD2. J was trimmed by 6 bases and V by 3 bases; bases with no gene match: 10. This CDR3 has 16 amino acids. From germline, CDR1 is DFQATT and CDR2 SNEGSKA (reference sequence). The CDR3 region has the DNA TGCAGTGCTAGTCTCGGGGGGCTAGCGGGAGGCAATGAGCAGTTCTTC. Translated, it gives CSASLGGLAGGNEQFF.